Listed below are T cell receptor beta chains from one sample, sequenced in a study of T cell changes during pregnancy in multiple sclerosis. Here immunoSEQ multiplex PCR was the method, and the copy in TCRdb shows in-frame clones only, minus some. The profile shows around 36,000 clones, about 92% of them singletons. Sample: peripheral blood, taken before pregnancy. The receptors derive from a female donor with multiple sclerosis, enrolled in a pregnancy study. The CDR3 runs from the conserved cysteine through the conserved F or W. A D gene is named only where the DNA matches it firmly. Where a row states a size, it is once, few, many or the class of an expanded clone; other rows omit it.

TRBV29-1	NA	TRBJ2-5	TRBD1	CSVDRQGVETQYF	TGCAGCGTGGATCGGCAGGGGGTAGAGACCCAGTACTTC
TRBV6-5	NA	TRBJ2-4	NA	CASSNEVRNIQYF	TGTGCCAGCAGTAATGAAGTGAGGAACATTCAGTACTTC
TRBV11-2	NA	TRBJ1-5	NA	CASSTQEDQPQHF	TGTGCCAGCAGCACCCAGGAGGATCAGCCCCAGCATTTT
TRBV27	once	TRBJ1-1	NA	CASSLFAGNSQAFF	TGTGCCAGCAGTTTATTCGCAGGGAATAGCCAAGCTTTCTTT
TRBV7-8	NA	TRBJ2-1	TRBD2	CASSLTSGSIDEQFF	TGTGCCAGCAGCTTAACCAGCGGGAGTATCGATGAGCAGTTCTTC
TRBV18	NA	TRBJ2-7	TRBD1	CASSPSTGLGEQYF	TGTGCCAGCTCACCATCGACAGGGCTAGGGGAGCAGTACTTC
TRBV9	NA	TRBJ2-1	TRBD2	CASSGPGLAYNEQFF	TGTGCCAGCAGCGGACCGGGACTAGCGTACAATGAGCAGTTCTTC
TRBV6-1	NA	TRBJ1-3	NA	CASSEGTVSGNTIYF	TGTGCCAGCAGTGAAGGGACAGTCTCTGGAAACACCATATATTTT
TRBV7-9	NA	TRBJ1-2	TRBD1	CASSLGRYRGSYGYTF	TGTGCCAGCAGCTTAGGACGGTACAGGGGGAGCTATGGCTACACCTTC
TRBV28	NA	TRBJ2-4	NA	CATATGGLAKNIQYF	TGTGCCACCGCGACAGGAGGACTAGCCAAAAACATTCAGTACTTC
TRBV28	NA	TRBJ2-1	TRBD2	CASSSSSSGEPYNEQFF	TGTGCCAGCAGTTCCTCATCTAGCGGGGAGCCCTACAATGAGCAGTTCTTC
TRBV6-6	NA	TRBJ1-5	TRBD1	CASSPTGGRNQPQHF	TGTGCCAGCAGCCCGACAGGGGGCCGCAATCAGCCCCAGCATTTT
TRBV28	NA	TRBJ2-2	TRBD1	CASLWETGGGGELFF	TGTGCCAGCCTTTGGGAAACAGGGGGCGGCGGGGAGCTGTTTTTT
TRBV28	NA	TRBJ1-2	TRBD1	CASSSLGQIYTF	TGTGCCAGCAGTTCCTTGGGACAGATCTACACCTTC
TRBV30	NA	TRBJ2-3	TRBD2	CAWLSGRVTDTQYF	TGTGCCTGGTTAAGCGGGAGGGTCACAGATACGCAGTATTTT
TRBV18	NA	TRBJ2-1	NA	CASSPGRSSYNEQFF	TGTGCCAGCTCACCGGGGAGGAGCTCCTACAATGAGCAGTTCTTC
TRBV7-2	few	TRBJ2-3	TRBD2	CASSLSSGSLDTQYF	TGTGCCAGCAGCTTAAGTAGCGGGAGTTTGGATACGCAGTATTTT
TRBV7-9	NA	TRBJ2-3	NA	CASSLALQGRASTDTQYF	TGTGCCAGCAGCTTAGCCCTCCAGGGCCGCGCTAGCACAGATACGCAGTATTTT
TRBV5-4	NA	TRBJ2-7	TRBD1	CASSSQQGFYEQYF	TGTGCCAGCAGCTCCCAACAGGGGTTCTACGAGCAGTACTTC
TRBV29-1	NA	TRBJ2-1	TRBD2	CSVEDMASGNHYNEQFF	TGCAGCGTTGAAGATATGGCTAGCGGGAACCACTACAATGAGCAGTTCTTC